The entry below gives a single T cell receptor beta chain sequence along with its context. Source study methods: Scientists estimated how many nucleated cells there were by amplifying reference gene primers. The repertoire was sequenced with immunoSEQ multiplex PCR; TCRdb's copy has only in-frame clones and lacks some. V and J calls plus clone size are reproduced from that table; the DNA served to infer D and trimming. Of about 370,000 clones listed, roughly nine tenths were seen once; the top ten hold around 3%. This entry belongs to a study of blood T cell repertoires in COVID-19. At the level of the study: COVID-19 samples from acute and convalescent phases originated in the United States, Italy and Spain. T cells, B-cell-depleted T cells, or PBMCs provided the cDNA or gDNA that served as material.

The germline gives CDR1 SNHLY, CDR2 FYNNEI. Trimming removed 8 bases from V and 8 bases from J; junction bases left unmatched: 6. The CDR3 contains 12 residues. Sequencing input: peripheral blood. The source is a young woman with COVID-19, enrolled during active disease. The chain recombines TRBV2 with TRBJ2-1, with 7 nucleotides matching TRBD2. Written as DNA, the CDR3 is TGTGCCAGCGAGGGGAGGGACTATGAGCAGTTCTTC. This codes for CASEGRDYEQFF. The full variable domain, with the rest looked up from reference TRBV2 and TRBJ2-1, is EPEVTQTPSHQVTQMGQEVILRCVPISNHLYFYWYRQILGQKVEFLVSFYNNEISEKSEIFDDQFSVERPDGSNFTLKIRSTKLEDSAMYFCASEGRDYEQFFGPGTRLTVL.